Following are 3 T cell receptor beta chains from one sample sequenced in a study of siplizumab effects on memory and regulatory T cells. Assay used: immunoSEQ multiplex PCR; TCRdb lists only in-frame clones, some missing. The data contain approximately 100,000 clones, roughly 92% of them singletons. The source material was Tregs sorted from blood. These receptors all come from a human donor in good health.

The chain links TRBV5-1 to TRBJ2-5; 9 nucleotides match TRBD2. From germline, CDR1 is SGHRS and CDR2 YFSETQ. Trimming took 3 bases from V and 3 from J; bases not matched to a gene: 3. The CDR3 extends over 14 amino acids. The CDR3 DNA reads as TGCGCCAGCAGCTCGACTAGCGGAAAAGAGACCCAGTACTTC. It yields the protein CASSSTSGKETQYF.

V is TRBV5-5 and J is TRBJ2-3; D remains ambiguous. The CDR3 runs to 15 residues. The V gene lost 1 base and the J gene lost 2 bases, with 11 bases spanning the gap. Germline V gene lookup returns CDR1 SGHKS and CDR2 YYEKEE (reference sequence). Written as DNA, the CDR3 is TGTGCCAGCAGCTTGTCGGCCCACTACACAGATACGCAGTATTTT. Amino acids: CASSLSAHYTDTQYF.

The chain combines TRBV7-9 with TRBJ2-3, with unresolved D. Between the trimmed V and J ends, which lost 6 bases and 0 bases, there was a span of 10 bases. CDR1 and CDR2 (germline): SEHNR, FQNEAQ (reference sequence). The CDR3 loop spans 14 amino acids. This CDR3 reads CASSGVWSTDTQYF. DNA of the CDR3: TGTGCCAGCAGTGGGGTTTGGAGCACAGATACGCAGTATTTT.